The source of this T cell receptor beta chain is a study of OX40 agonist ivuxolimab in advanced cancers. CDR3 length equals 15 residues. The V end lost 0 bases, the J end lost 0 bases, and 5 bases lay between the germline ends. Per the germline V gene, CDR1 is SEHNR and CDR2 is FQNEAQ (reference sequence). Libraries were prepared by immunoSEQ multiplex PCR; TCRdb keeps only in-frame clonotypes and omits some of them. The sample holds fewer than 50,000 clones; 91% are singletons and the top ten take around 30%. Overall study findings and caveats: Clones of CD4+ and CD8+ blood T cells grew by week 6 at doses of 0.1 to 3.0 mg/kg.

About this clone: Its antigen is unidentified.

The source is an adult with an advanced solid tumor such as melanoma, head and neck, liver or kidney cancer. The J gene is TRBJ2-2, the V gene TRBV7-9; D is undetermined. Sequenced here: CD4+ or CD8+ T cells sorted from blood, sampled in a trial of the OX40 agonist ivuxolimab. In nucleotides, the CDR3 is TGTGCCAGCAGCTTAGCGCGTGCGAACACCGGGGAGCTGTTTTTT. This encodes CASSLARANTGELFF.